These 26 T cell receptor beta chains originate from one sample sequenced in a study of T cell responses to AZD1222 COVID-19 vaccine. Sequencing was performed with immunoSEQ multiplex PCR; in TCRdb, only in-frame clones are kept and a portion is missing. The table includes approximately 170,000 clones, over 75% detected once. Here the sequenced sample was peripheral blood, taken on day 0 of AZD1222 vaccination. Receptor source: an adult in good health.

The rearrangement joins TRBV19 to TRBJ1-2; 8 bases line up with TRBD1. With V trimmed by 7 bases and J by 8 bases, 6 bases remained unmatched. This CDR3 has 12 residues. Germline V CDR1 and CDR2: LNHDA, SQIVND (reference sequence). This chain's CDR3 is CASTSGGLGYTF. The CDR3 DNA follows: TGTGCCAGTACCTCAGGGGGCTTGGGCTACACCTTC.

CDR3 DNA: TGCGCCAGCAGCCGGGACAGCCTTAACTATGGCTACACCTTC. Its protein is CASSRDSLNYGYTF. The genes are TRBV4-1 and TRBJ1-2, with 7 bases identical to TRBD1. The germline V gene has CDR1 MGHRA and CDR2 YSYEKL. Trimming at V came to 4 bases and at J to 1 base, leaving 3 bases not matched to a gene. This CDR3 region has 14 residues.

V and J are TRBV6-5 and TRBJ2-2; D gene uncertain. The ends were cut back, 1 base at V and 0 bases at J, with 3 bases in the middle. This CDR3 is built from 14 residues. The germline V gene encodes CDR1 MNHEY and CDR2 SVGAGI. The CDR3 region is CASSYWTNTGELFF. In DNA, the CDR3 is TGTGCCAGCAGTTACTGGACGAACACCGGGGAGCTGTTTTTT.

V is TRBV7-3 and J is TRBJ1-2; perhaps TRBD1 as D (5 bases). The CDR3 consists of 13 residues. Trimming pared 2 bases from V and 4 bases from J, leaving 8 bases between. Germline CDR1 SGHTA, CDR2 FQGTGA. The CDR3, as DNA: TGTGCCAGCAGCTTAGACAGACTCTATGGCTACACCTTC. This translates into CASSLDRLYGYTF.

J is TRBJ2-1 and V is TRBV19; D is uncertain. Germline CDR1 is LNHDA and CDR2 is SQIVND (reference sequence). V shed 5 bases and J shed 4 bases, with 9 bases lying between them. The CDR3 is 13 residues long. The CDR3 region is CASSAGSYNEQFF. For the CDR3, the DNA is TGTGCCAGTAGTGCCGGATCATACAATGAGCAGTTCTTC.

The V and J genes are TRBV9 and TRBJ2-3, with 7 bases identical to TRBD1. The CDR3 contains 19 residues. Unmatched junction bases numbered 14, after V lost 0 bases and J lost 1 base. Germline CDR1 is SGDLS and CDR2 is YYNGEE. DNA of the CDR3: TGTGCCAGCAGCGTAGATGGGACAGTATTCCAAGGTCGCACAGATACGCAGTATTTT. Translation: CASSVDGTVFQGRTDTQYF.

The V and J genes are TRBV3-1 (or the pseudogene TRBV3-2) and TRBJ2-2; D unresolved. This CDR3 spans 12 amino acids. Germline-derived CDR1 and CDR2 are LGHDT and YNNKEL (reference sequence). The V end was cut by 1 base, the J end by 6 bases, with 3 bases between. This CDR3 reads CASSQVAGELFF. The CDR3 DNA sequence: TGTGCCAGCAGCCAAGTTGCCGGGGAGCTGTTTTTT.

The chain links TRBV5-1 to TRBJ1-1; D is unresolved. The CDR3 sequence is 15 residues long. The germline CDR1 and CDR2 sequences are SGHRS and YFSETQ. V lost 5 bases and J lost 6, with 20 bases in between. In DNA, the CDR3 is TGCGCCAGCAGAACCAGTTCGATTCCATCGGCTGAAGCTTTCTTT. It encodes CASRTSSIPSAEAFF.

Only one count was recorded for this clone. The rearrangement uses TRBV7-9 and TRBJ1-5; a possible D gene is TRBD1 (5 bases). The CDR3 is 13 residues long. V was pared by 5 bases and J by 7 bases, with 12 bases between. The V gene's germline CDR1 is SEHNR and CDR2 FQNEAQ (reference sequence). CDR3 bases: TGTGCCAGCAGCCGAGACAGCGAGCAGCCCCAGCATTTT. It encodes CASSRDSEQPQHF.

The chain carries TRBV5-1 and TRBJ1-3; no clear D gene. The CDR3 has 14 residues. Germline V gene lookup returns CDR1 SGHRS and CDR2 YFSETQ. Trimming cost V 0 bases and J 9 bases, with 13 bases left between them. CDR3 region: CASSLEGQAATIYF. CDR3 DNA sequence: TGCGCCAGCAGCTTGGAAGGGCAGGCGGCCACCATATATTTT.

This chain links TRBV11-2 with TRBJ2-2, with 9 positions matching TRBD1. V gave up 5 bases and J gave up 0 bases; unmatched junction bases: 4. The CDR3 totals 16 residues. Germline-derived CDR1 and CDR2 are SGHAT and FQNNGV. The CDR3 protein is CASSPGQGSNTGELFF. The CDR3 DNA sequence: TGTGCCAGCAGCCCGGGACAGGGATCGAACACCGGGGAGCTGTTTTTT. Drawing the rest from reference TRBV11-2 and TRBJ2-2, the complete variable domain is EAGVAQSPRYKIIEKRQSVAFWCNPISGHATLYWYQQILGQGPKLLIQFQNNGVVDDSQLPKDRFSAERLKGVDSTLKIQPAKLEDSAVYLCASSPGQGSNTGELFFGEGSRLTVL.

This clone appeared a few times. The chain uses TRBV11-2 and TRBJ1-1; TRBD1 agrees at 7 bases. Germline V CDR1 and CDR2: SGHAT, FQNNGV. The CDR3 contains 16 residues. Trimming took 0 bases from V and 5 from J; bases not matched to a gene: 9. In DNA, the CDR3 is TGTGCCAGCAGCTTAGATCGAACAGGGGTGACTACTGAAGCTTTCTTT. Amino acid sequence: CASSLDRTGVTTEAFF.

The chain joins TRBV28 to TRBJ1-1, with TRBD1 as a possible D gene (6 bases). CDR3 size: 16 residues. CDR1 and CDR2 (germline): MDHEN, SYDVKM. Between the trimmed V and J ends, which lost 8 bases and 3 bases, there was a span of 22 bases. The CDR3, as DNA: TGTGCCAGCGCCCCCCAGGGGCTGATTGCGGACACTGAAGCTTTCTTT. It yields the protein CASAPQGLIADTEAFF. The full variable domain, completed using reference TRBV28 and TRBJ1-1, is DVKVTQSSRYLVKRTGEKVFLECVQDMDHENMFWYRQDPGLGLRLIYFSYDVKMKEKGDIPEGYSVSREKKERFSLILESASTNQTSMYLCASAPQGLIADTEAFFGQGTRLTVV.

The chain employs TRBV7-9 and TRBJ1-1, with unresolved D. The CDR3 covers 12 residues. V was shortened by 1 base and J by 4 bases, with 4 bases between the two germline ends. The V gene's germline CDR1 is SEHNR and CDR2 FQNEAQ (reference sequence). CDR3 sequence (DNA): TGTGCCAGCAGCTTAGGGGTCACTGAAGCTTTCTTT. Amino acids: CASSLGVTEAFF.

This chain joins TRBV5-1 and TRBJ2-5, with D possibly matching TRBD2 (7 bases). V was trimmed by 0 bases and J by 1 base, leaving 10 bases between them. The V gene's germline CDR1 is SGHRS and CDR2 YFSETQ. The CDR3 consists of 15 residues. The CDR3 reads CASSLEGGVQETQYF. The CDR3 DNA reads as TGCGCCAGCAGCTTGGAAGGGGGGGTCCAAGAGACCCAGTACTTC. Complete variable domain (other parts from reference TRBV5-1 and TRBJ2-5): KAGVTQTPRYLIKTRGQQVTLSCSPISGHRSVSWYQQTPGQGLQFLFEYFSETQRNKGNFPGRFSGRQFSNSRSEMNVSTLELGDSALYLCASSLEGGVQETQYFGPGTRLLVL.

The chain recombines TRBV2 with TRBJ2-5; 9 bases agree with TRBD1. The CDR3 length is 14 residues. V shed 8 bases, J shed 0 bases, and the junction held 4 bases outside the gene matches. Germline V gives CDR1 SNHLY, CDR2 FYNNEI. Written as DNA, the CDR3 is TGTGCCAGCCGGACAGGGGACTACCAAGAGACCCAGTACTTC. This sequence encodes CASRTGDYQETQYF.

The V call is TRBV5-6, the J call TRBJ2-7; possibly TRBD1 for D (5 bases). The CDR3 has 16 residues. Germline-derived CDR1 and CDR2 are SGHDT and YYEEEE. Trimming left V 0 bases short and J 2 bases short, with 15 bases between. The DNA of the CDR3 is TGTGCCAGCAGCTTGGCCTGGCAGGGAAGGACCTACGAGCAGTACGTC. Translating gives CASSLAWQGRTYEQYV.

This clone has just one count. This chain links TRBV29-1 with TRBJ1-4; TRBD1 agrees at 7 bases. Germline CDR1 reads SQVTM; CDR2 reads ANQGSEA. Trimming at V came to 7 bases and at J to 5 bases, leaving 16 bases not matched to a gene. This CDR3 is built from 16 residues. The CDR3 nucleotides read TGCAGCGCCCGGACAGGTTACGCTATTACGAATGAAAAACTGTTTTTT. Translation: CSARTGYAITNEKLFF.

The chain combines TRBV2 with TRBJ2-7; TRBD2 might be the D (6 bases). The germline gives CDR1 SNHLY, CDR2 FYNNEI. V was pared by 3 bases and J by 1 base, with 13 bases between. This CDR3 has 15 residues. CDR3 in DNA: TGTGCCAGCAGTGAGGGGGGACGGAGGTCCTACGAGCAGTACGTC. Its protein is CASSEGGRRSYEQYV.

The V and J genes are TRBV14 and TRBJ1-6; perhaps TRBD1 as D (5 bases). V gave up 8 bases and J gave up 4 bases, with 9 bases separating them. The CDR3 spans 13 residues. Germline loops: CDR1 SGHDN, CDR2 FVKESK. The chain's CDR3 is CASGGNYNSPLHF. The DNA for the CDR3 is TGTGCCAGCGGGGGGAATTATAATTCACCCCTCCACTTT. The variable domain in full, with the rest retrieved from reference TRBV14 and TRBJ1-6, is EAGVTQFPSHSVIEKGQTVTLRCDPISGHDNLYWYRRVMGKEIKFLLHFVKESKQDESGMPNNRFLAERTGGTYSTLKVQPAELEDSGVYFCASGGNYNSPLHFGNGTRLTVT.

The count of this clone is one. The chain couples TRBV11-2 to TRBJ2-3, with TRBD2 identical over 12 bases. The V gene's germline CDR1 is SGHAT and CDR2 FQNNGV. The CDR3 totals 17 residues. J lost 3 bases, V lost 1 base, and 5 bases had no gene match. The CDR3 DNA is TGTGCCAGCAGCTTAGTGCTAGCGGGGGGGTCTACAGATACGCAGTATTTT. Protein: CASSLVLAGGSTDTQYF.

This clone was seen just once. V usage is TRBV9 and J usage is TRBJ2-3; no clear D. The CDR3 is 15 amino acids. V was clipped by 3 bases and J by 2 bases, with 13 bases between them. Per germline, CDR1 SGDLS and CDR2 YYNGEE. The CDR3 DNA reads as TGTGCCAGCAGCGAGAGCGATCGGGCCACAGATACGCAGTATTTT. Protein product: CASSESDRATDTQYF.

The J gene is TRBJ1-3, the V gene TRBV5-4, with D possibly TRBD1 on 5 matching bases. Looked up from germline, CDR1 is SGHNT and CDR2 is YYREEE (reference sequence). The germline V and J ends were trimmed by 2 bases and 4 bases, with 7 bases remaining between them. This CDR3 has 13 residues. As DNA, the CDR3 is TGTGCCAGCAGCTTTGGGGCGGGAAACACCATATATTTT. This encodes CASSFGAGNTIYF.

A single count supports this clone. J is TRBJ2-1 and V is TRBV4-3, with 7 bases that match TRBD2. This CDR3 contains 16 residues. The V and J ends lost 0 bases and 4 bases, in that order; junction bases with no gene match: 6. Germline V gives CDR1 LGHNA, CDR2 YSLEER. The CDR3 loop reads CASSQDLQRGYNEQFF. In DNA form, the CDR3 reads TGCGCCAGCAGCCAAGATCTCCAGCGGGGTTACAATGAGCAGTTCTTC.

CDR3 in amino acids: CASSVATGDRGPGNTIYF. The CDR3, as DNA: TGTGCCAGCAGCGTAGCTACAGGGGACAGGGGGCCTGGAAACACCATATATTTT. This rearrangement joins TRBV9 to TRBJ1-3; 12 bases agree with TRBD1. The V gene's germline CDR1 is SGDLS and CDR2 YYNGEE. The CDR3 extends over 18 amino acids. The ends lost 0 bases at V and 2 bases at J; junction bases unmatched: 6.

CDR3 sequence: CASSFKQSQETQYF. DNA for the CDR3: TGTGCCAGCAGTTTCAAACAGTCCCAAGAGACCCAGTACTTC. The chain couples TRBV28 to TRBJ2-5; D ambiguous. The V end lost 3 bases, the J end lost 1 base, and 9 bases lay between the germline ends. Germline V CDR1 and CDR2: MDHEN, SYDVKM. The CDR3 length is 14 residues.